The clone carrying this T cell receptor beta chain was seen only a few times. Its antigen is as yet unknown. A much larger clone differs from this one at a single base, so this may be a read error. This sample was included in a study of breast tumors, draining lymph nodes, adjacent tissues. Study-wide results and caveats: Tumor repertoires ranked between lymph nodes and nontumor tissue in diversity, with V and J gene preferences. Data only fit, rather than demonstrated, lymph node origin of most tumor T cells. Data fit most tumor T cells coming from lymph node, expanding in tumor. Compared with basal-like, luminal-like tumors shared significantly more repertoire with nontumor tissue.

The CDR3 is 18 amino acids. CDR1 is SEHNR, CDR2 FQNEAQ, per germline (reference sequence). In TCRdb, the multiplex PCR reads were re-called with MiXCR into one record per CDR3 protein. The sample yields about 89,000 distinct CDR3 sequences, over 25% seen once. Axillary draining lymph nodes of breast cancer patients supplied the node samples. The TCR sequence derives from a female donor with breast cancer. Some clones in this sample may be carry-over from other donors' samples. The genes are TRBV7-9 and TRBJ2-1; the match to TRBD1 covers 11 bases. What was sequenced was axillary lymph node tissue. The CDR3 coding sequence is TGTGCCGGCAGCCGGGACAGGGGGGCCGATAGCTCCTACAATGAGCAGTTCTTC. It yields the protein CAGSRDRGADSSYNEQFF.